Listed here are 23 T cell receptor beta chains from one sample, sequenced in a study of T cell responses to AZD1222 COVID-19 vaccine. TCRdb keeps only in-frame clones here, not all; method: immunoSEQ multiplex PCR. The data show 95,000 to 150,000 clones, approximately 90% seen once. The specimen comprised peripheral blood, sampled on day 0 of AZD1222 vaccination. The receptor source for this set is an adult in good health.

As for this clone: The sample contains more than one DNA sequence encoding this CDR3. V usage is TRBV3-1 (or the pseudogene TRBV3-2) and J usage is TRBJ1-2; D is unresolved. V was cut by 1 base and J by 5 bases, with 5 bases left in between. The germline CDR1 and CDR2 sequences are LGHDT and YNNKEL (reference sequence). The length of the CDR3 is 12 residues. The CDR3: CASSQVGYGYTF. The CDR3 DNA follows: TGTGCCAGCAGCCAAGTAGGTTATGGCTACACCTTC.

The V call is TRBV28, the J call TRBJ2-1; 11 positions match TRBD2. The CDR3 contains 15 residues. Germline V gene data show CDR1 as MDHEN and CDR2 as SYDVKM. Losses at the gene ends were 7 bases for V and 7 bases for J; bases not matched to a gene: 9. The CDR3 DNA reads TGTGCCAGCACTACTAGACTAGCGGGAAATAATGAGCAGTTCTTC. It encodes CASTTRLAGNNEQFF.

This clone was recorded once. The rearrangement links TRBV5-4 to TRBJ1-1; D gene unclear. V was trimmed by 4 bases and J by 1 base, leaving 8 bases between them. Germline loops: CDR1 SGHNT, CDR2 YYREEE (reference sequence). The CDR3 sequence is 13 residues long. CDR3 region: CASSRSENTEAFF. In DNA form, the CDR3 reads TGTGCCAGCAGCCGGTCAGAGAACACTGAAGCTTTCTTT.

This clone was observed a single time. The gene calls are TRBV15 and TRBJ1-4; a possible D gene is TRBD1 (5 bases). Trimming cost V 3 bases and J 4 bases, with 12 bases left between them. The CDR3 sequence is 15 residues long. Germline V gene lookup returns CDR1 LNHNV and CDR2 YYDKDF (reference sequence). CDR3 coding DNA: TGTGCCACCAGCAGTCAGGGAGAGGTTAATGAAAAACTGTTTTTT. Its protein is CATSSQGEVNEKLFF.

Only a few counts were recorded for this clone. The rearrangement uses TRBV7-9 and TRBJ2-5, with 12 bases identical to TRBD1. V was pared by 1 base and J by 5 bases, with 11 bases of the junction left unmatched. CDR1 is SEHNR and CDR2 is FQNEAQ in the germline V gene (reference sequence). The CDR3 has 18 residues. The CDR3 DNA reads TGTGCCAGCAGCTTAGGTGGGACAGGGGGCAGGGGTCGGGAGACCCAGTACTTC. It yields the protein CASSLGGTGGRGRETQYF.

The chain has TRBV19 and TRBJ2-1; a possible D gene is TRBD2 (7 bases). Between the trimmed V and J ends, which lost 10 bases and 5 bases, there was a span of 18 bases. The CDR3 loop spans 14 amino acids. Germline V gene data show CDR1 as LNHDA and CDR2 as SQIVND (reference sequence). CDR3 in amino acids: CATTVGGGNNEQFF. Here the CDR3 DNA reads TGTGCCACCACCGTGGGCGGGGGCAACAATGAGCAGTTCTTC.

The rearrangement joins TRBV7-9 to TRBJ1-3, with 7 bases aligning to TRBD1. The CDR3 covers 13 residues. With V trimmed by 10 bases and J by 4 bases, 7 bases remained unmatched. The V gene's germline CDR1 is SEHNR and CDR2 FQNEAQ (reference sequence). The CDR3 nucleotides are TGTGCCACGGATGACAGGGTCGGAAACACCATATATTTT. It encodes CATDDRVGNTIYF.

V usage is TRBV2 and J usage is TRBJ2-5, with 11 bases matching TRBD2. The CDR3 totals 14 residues. CDR1 is SNHLY and CDR2 is FYNNEI in the germline V gene. Trimming removed 6 bases from V and 7 bases from J; junction bases left unmatched: 7. CDR3: CASSLTSGRGTQYF. Here the CDR3 DNA reads TGTGCCAGCAGCCTAACTAGCGGGAGAGGGACCCAGTACTTC.

V and J are TRBV19 and TRBJ1-5; 7 nucleotides match TRBD1. V was clipped by 6 bases and J by 4 bases; unmatched bases: 12. CDR3 length equals 16 residues. Germline CDR1 LNHDA, CDR2 SQIVND (reference sequence). In DNA, the CDR3 is TGTGCCAGTAGCCCTCGACAGGGAGGACAAAATCAGCCCCAGCATTTT. The encoded protein is CASSPRQGGQNQPQHF. The variable domain in full, completed from reference TRBV19 and TRBJ1-5, reads DGGITQSPKYLFRKEGQNVTLSCEQNLNHDAMYWYRQDPGQGLRLIYYSQIVNDFQKGDIAEGYSVSREKKESFPLTVTSAQKNPTAFYLCASSPRQGGQNQPQHFGDGTRLSIL.

The V call is TRBV19, the J call TRBJ1-3; D remains unclear. CDR1 is LNHDA, CDR2 SQIVND, per germline (reference sequence). The CDR3 totals 16 residues. Trimming removed 2 bases from V and 0 bases from J, with 11 bases in between. CDR3 region: CASSISAGRSGNTIYF. CDR3 DNA: TGTGCCAGTAGTATAAGTGCAGGACGCTCTGGAAACACCATATATTTT.

The V and J genes are TRBV5-1 and TRBJ2-7; TRBD2 is a possible D gene (6 bases). The CDR3 loop spans 12 amino acids. With 4 bases removed from V and 7 bases from J, the gap between germline ends came to 12 bases. Germline CDR1 is SGHRS and CDR2 is YFSETQ. CDR3 nucleotides: TGCGCCAGCAGCGCGGGACTCCGGGAGCAGTACTTC. As protein: CASSAGLREQYF.

The gene calls are TRBV1 and TRBJ2-1; no DNA check was done on the table's D call, TRBD2. TRBV1 is listed as a pseudogene. The CDR3 loop spans 14 amino acids. Written as DNA, the CDR3 is TGCACCAGCAGCCAGGGACTAGCGGACAATGAGCAGTTCTTC. Protein product: CTSSQGLADNEQFF.

The chain links TRBV4-1 to TRBJ2-7; unclear D gene. Trimming pared 0 bases from V and 6 bases from J, leaving 18 bases between. This CDR3 spans 16 amino acids. Per germline, CDR1 MGHRA and CDR2 YSYEKL. This CDR3 is CASSQDPNGISGEQYF. CDR3 DNA sequence: TGCGCCAGCAGCCAAGACCCAAATGGGATATCGGGCGAGCAGTACTTC.

The gene calls are TRBV30 and TRBJ2-7; 11 bases align to TRBD2. Germline CDR1 is GTSNPN and CDR2 is SVGIG (reference sequence). Unmatched junction bases numbered 13, after V lost 8 bases and J lost 4 bases. The CDR3 length is 15 residues. This chain's CDR3 is CAGTSGRGWRYEQYF. Written as DNA, the CDR3 is TGTGCCGGTACTAGCGGGAGAGGGTGGCGGTACGAGCAGTACTTC.

J is TRBJ1-3 and V is TRBV28; 7 nucleotides agree with TRBD1. The CDR3 is 15 residues long. Trimming cost V 6 bases and J 5 bases; bases outside gene matches: 10. Per the germline V gene, CDR1 is MDHEN and CDR2 is SYDVKM. The CDR3 sequence is CASRNTGATRNTIYF. In nucleotides, the CDR3 is TGTGCCAGCAGAAACACAGGGGCCACCAGAAACACCATATATTTT.

This chain uses TRBV15 with TRBJ1-3; no clear D. Trimming stripped 4 bases from V and 0 bases from J, with 13 bases between. Germline V CDR1 and CDR2: LNHNV, YYDKDF (reference sequence). This CDR3 is 16 amino acids long. For the CDR3, the DNA is TGTGCCACCAGCAACCCCCGGGCAAGCTCTGGAAACACCATATATTTT. This translates into CATSNPRASSGNTIYF.

This clone showed up just a few times. The chain joins TRBV6-5 to TRBJ2-7; 12 nucleotides line up with TRBD2. CDR3 length: 15 amino acids. Trimming took 3 bases from V and 3 from J; bases not matched to a gene: 3. Germline CDR1 reads MNHEY; CDR2 reads SVGAGI. The DNA of the CDR3 is TGTGCCAGCAGTTATGGACTAGCGGGAAACTACGAGCAGTACTTC. Translating gives CASSYGLAGNYEQYF.

V gene TRBV4-1 combines with J gene TRBJ2-3, with 7 bases fitting TRBD2. After removal of 1 base from V and 2 bases from J, the junction contained 9 bases not matched to a gene. The CDR3 runs to 17 residues. Germline values: CDR1 MGHRA, CDR2 YSYEKL. The CDR3 bases are TGCGCCAGCAGCCAAGTCCTGGCGGGACTATCCACAGATACGCAGTATTTT. The encoded protein is CASSQVLAGLSTDTQYF.

The chain is built from TRBV21-1 and TRBJ1-3. TRBV21-1 is a recognized pseudogene. The CDR3 is made up of 17 amino acids. CDR3 coding DNA: TGTGCCAGCAGCAAAGCTCGTGCATCCTACTCTGGAAACACCATATATTTT. Its protein is CASSKARASYSGNTIYF.

The V and J genes are TRBV5-1 and TRBJ1-2, with a weak D call TRBD1 (5 bases). Per germline, CDR1 SGHRS and CDR2 YFSETQ. CDR3 size: 13 residues. With 0 bases removed from V and 4 bases from J, the gap between germline ends came to 7 bases. Here the CDR3 reads CASSLDGGYGYTF. The CDR3 DNA sequence: TGCGCCAGCAGCTTGGACGGGGGCTATGGCTACACCTTC.

The V call is TRBV11-2, the J call TRBJ2-7; unclear D gene. Trimming stripped 2 bases from V and 5 bases from J, with 4 bases between. This CDR3 contains 11 residues. Germline V gives CDR1 SGHAT, CDR2 FQNNGV. Here the CDR3 reads CASSLYDEQYF. CDR3 sequence (DNA): TGTGCCAGCAGCTTATACGACGAGCAGTACTTC.

The chain has TRBV28 and TRBJ1-1; 12 positions agree with TRBD1. V gave up 4 bases and J gave up 7 bases; unmatched junction bases: 7. The CDR3 runs 15 residues. Looked up from germline, CDR1 is MDHEN and CDR2 is SYDVKM. CDR3 DNA sequence: TGTGCCAGCAGTTCGCCGGGACAGGGGGCGGGTGAAGCTTTCTTT. This translates into CASSSPGQGAGEAFF.

The CDR3 region has the DNA TGTGCCAGCAGCGTTCTCCAGAGCACAGATACGCAGTATTTT. Amino acid sequence: CASSVLQSTDTQYF. The chain couples TRBV9 to TRBJ2-3; D is ambiguous. V dropped 2 bases and J dropped 0 bases, with 7 bases sitting between them. From germline, CDR1 is SGDLS and CDR2 YYNGEE. The CDR3 contains 14 residues.